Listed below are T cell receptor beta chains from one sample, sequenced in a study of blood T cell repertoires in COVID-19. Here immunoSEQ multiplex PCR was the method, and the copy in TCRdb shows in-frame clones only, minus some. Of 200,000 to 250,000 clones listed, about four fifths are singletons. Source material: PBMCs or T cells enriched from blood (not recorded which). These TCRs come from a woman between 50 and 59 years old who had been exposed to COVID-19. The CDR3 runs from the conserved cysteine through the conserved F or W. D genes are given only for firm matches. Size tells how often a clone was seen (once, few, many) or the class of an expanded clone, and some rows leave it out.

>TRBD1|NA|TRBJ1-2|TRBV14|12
TGTGCCAGCAGTCCAGGGGGTGGCGGCTACACCTTC
CASSPGGGGYTF
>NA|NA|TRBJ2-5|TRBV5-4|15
TGTGCCAGCAGCTTGGTGGGGGGGCGACAAGAGACCCAGTACTTC
CASSLVGGRQETQYF
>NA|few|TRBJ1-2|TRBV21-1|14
TGTGCCAGCAGCATGTCGGACAGGCACTATGGCTACACCTTC
CASSMSDRHYGYTF
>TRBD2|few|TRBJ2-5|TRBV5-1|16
TGCGCCAGCAGCCAACCGGGACTAGCGGGGCAAGAGACCCAGTACTTC
CASSQPGLAGQETQYF
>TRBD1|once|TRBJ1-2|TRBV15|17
TGTGCCACCAGCAGGGGTCCCCCCGGGACAGGGGCCTATGGCTACACCTTC
CATSRGPPGTGAYGYTF
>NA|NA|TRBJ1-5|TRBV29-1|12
TGCAGCGTGGCAGGGCTCAATCAGCCCCAGCATTTT
CSVAGLNQPQHF
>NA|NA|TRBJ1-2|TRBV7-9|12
TGTGCCAGCAGCGAGGGTACCTATGGCTACACCTTC
CASSEGTYGYTF
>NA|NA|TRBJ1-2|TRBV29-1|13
TGCAGCGTTTATACAGGGCAGAACTATGGCTACACCTTC
CSVYTGQNYGYTF
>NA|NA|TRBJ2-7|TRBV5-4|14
TGTGCCAGCAGCTTCCAGGGTAGAGGGGGCGAGCAGTACTTC
CASSFQGRGGEQYF
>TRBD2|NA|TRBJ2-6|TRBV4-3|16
TGCGCCAGCAGCCCCGGGGGAGGGTTAGGGGCCAACGTCCTGACTTTC
CASSPGGGLGANVLTF
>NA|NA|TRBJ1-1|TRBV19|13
TGTGCCAGTAGTAGGGAGTGGGGGCGCGGGGCTTTCTTT
CASSREWGRGAFF
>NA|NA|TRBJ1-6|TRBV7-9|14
TGTGCCAGCAGCATACTTGGTTTTGATTCACCCCTCCACTTT
CASSILGFDSPLHF
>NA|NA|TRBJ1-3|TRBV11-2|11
TGTGCCAGTGACACCCGGGGCACCATATATTTT
CASDTRGTIYF
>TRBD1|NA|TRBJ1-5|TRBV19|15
TGTGCCAGTAGTGCACAGGGGGAGTGGAGTCAGCCCCAGCATTTT
CASSAQGEWSQPQHF
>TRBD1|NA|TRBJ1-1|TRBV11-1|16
TGTGCCAGCAGCCCAGGGGGCCAGAAATTGAACACTGAAGCTTTCTTT
CASSPGGQKLNTEAFF
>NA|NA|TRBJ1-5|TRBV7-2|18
TGTGCCAGCAGCTCCGCGGGGATGGGGGTGGGTAGCAATCAGCCCCAGCATTTT
CASSSAGMGVGSNQPQHF
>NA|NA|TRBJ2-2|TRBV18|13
TGTGCCAGCTCCGGGGGTTCCAACGGGGAGCTGTTTTTT
CASSGGSNGELFF
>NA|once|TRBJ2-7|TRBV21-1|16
TGTGCCAGCAGCAATGGGACCGGGACAGGGGGCCACGAGCAGTACTTC
CASSNGTGTGGHEQYF
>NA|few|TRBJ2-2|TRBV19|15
TGTGCCAGTAGTGAGAGACAGGCTAACACCGGGGAGCTGTTTTTT
CASSERQANTGELFF
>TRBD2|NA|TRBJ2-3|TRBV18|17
TGTGCCAGCTCACCCCGCAAGGGCGGGGGGTCCACAGATACGCAGTATTTT
CASSPRKGGGSTDTQYF
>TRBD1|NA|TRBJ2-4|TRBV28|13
TGTGCCAGCAGAGGACAGGGGATCAACATTCAGTACTTC
CASRGQGINIQYF
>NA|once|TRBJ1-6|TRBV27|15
TGTGCCAGCAGTTCGTGGAGAGGGAGGGATTCACCCCTCCACTTT
CASSSWRGRDSPLHF
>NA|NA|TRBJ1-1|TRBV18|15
TGTGCCAGCTCACCGGCGGTGGGGGCGCTGAGTGAAGCTTTCTTT
CASSPAVGALSEAFF
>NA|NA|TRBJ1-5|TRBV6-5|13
TGTGCCAGCAGTTTGAGAAGCAATCAGCCCCAGCATTTT
CASSLRSNQPQHF
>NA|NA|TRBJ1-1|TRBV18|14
TGTGCCAGCTCACCAGTCTGGGGGGACACTGAAGCTTTCTTT
CASSPVWGDTEAFF
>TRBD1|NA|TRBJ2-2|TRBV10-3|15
TGTGCCATCAAAGGCCAACAGGGGGGCACCGGGGAGCTGTTTTTT
CAIKGQQGGTGELFF
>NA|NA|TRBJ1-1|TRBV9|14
TGTGCCAGCAGCGTAGTCCCCGACAGGACAGAAGCTTTCTTT
CASSVVPDRTEAFF
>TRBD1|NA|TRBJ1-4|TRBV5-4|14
TGTGCCAGCCGCAGGTGGGGACAGAATGAAAAACTGTTTTTT
CASRRWGQNEKLFF
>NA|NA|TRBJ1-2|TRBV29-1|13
TGCAGCGCCCCCTCACAGGAAAACTATGGCTACACCTTC
CSAPSQENYGYTF
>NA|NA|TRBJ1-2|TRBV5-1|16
TGCGCCAGCAGCTTGGCCGGTAGGGGAGGTATTTATGGCTACACCTTC
CASSLAGRGGIYGYTF
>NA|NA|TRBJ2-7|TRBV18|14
TGTGCCAGCTCACCAATCGGGAACTCCTACGAGCAGTACTTC
CASSPIGNSYEQYF
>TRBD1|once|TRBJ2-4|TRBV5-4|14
TGTGCCAGCAGCTTGGCGGGACAGCCAAACATTCAGTACTTC
CASSLAGQPNIQYF
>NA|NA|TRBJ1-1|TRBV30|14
TGTGCCTGGAGCTCCGTGGGGGGAACGGTAGAAGCTTTCTTT
CAWSSVGGTVEAFF